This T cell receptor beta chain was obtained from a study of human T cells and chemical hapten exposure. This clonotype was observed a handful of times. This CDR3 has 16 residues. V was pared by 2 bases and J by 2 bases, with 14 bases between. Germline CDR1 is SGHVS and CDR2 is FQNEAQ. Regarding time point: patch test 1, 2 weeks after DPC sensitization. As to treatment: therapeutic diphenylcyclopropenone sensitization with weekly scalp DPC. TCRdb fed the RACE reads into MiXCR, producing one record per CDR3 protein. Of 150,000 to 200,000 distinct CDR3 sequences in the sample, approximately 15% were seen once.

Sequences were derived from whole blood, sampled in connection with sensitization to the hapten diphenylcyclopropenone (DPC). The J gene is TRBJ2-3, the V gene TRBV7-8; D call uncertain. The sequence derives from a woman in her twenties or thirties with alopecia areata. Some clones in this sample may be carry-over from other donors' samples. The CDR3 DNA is TGTGCCAGCAGCTTATCAGCAGTGGTGCACACAGATACGCAGTATTTT. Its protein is CASSLSAVVHTDTQYF.